Below are 25 T cell receptor beta chains sequenced from a single sample in a study of T cell changes during pregnancy in multiple sclerosis. Only in-frame clones appear in the TCRdb table, and some are missing; sequencing was by immunoSEQ multiplex PCR. The repertoire has about 35,000 clones, about nine tenths of them found once; the top ten carry roughly 2.8%. The source was CD4+ T cells from peripheral blood mononuclear cells, collected in the third trimester of pregnancy. Receptors originate from a female donor in good health, enrolled as a control in a pregnancy study.

The chain employs TRBV7-2 and TRBJ1-2; the match to TRBD1 covers 9 bases. J gave up 8 bases and V 5 bases, and 6 bases lay outside the gene matches. The CDR3 contains 13 residues. In germline, CDR1 is SGHTA, CDR2 FQGNSA. Written as DNA, the CDR3 is TGTGCCAGCAGCCCGCGGACAGGGGAAGGCTACACCTTC. Amino acids: CASSPRTGEGYTF.

The chain links TRBV5-1 to TRBJ1-2; 9 nucleotides line up with TRBD1. Germline V gene lookup returns CDR1 SGHRS and CDR2 YFSETQ. The CDR3 is 16 residues long. The V gene end was trimmed by 4 bases and the J gene end by 1 base; junction bases not matched to a gene: 8. Written as DNA, the CDR3 is TGCGCCAGCAGCCAGACAGGGGGGGACTTTAACTATGGCTACACCTTC. Amino acids: CASSQTGGDFNYGYTF.

The rearrangement uses TRBV4-1 and TRBJ1-4; D perhaps matches TRBD1 (5 bases). The CDR3 extends over 15 amino acids. Germline V CDR1 and CDR2: MGHRA, YSYEKL. V lost 0 bases, J lost 7 bases, and 12 bases lay in between. CDR3 DNA sequence: TGCGCCAGCAGCCAAGATGGGGCCGGCCGTGAAAAACTGTTTTTT. Protein product: CASSQDGAGREKLFF.

The chain has TRBV4-1 and TRBJ1-3; possible D gene TRBD1, 6 bases. The CDR3 contains 15 residues. Germline loops: CDR1 MGHRA, CDR2 YSYEKL. The V gene lost 0 bases and the J gene lost 2 bases, with 8 bases spanning the gap. CDR3 sequence reads: CASSQEDRPGNTIYF. CDR3 in DNA: TGCGCCAGCAGCCAAGAAGACAGGCCTGGAAACACCATATATTTT.

The J gene is TRBJ1-2, the V gene TRBV28; the D is unclear. The V gene lost 2 bases and the J gene lost 6 bases, with 7 bases spanning the gap. Germline V gene sequence: CDR1 MDHEN, CDR2 SYDVKM. The CDR3 contains 12 residues. In DNA form, the CDR3 reads TGTGCCAGCAGTTTAGAGCCACATGGCTACACCTTC. Encoded protein: CASSLEPHGYTF.

The chain uses TRBV15 and TRBJ2-7; weak D call: TRBD1 (6 bases). This CDR3 has 13 residues. V lost 3 bases and J lost 6, with 12 bases in between. Germline assignment: CDR1 LNHNV and CDR2 YYDKDF (reference sequence). The CDR3 DNA is TGTGCCACCAGCAGCAACAGGGTCAGCGAGCAGTACTTC. Its translation is CATSSNRVSEQYF.

The chain combines TRBV2 with TRBJ1-1; perhaps TRBD1 as D (5 bases). This CDR3 is built from 14 residues. V was shortened by 10 bases and J by 3 bases, with 18 bases between the two germline ends. The V gene's germline CDR1 is SNHLY and CDR2 FYNNEI. CDR3 sequence: CATTLLGGYTEAFF. In nucleotides, the CDR3 is TGTGCCACCACGCTCCTCGGGGGGTACACTGAAGCTTTCTTT.

This rearrangement joins TRBV28 to TRBJ2-6, with 7 bases that match TRBD2. This CDR3 is built from 15 residues. V lost 6 bases to trimming and J lost 4 bases; unmatched junction nucleotides: 6. In germline, CDR1 is MDHEN, CDR2 SYDVKM. The chain's CDR3 is CASRKGGIGANVLTF. As DNA, the CDR3 is TGTGCCAGCAGGAAGGGAGGGATAGGGGCCAACGTCCTGACTTTC. Based on the CDR3 plus reference TRBV28 and TRBJ2-6, the full variable domain is DVKVTQSSRYLVKRTGEKVFLECVQDMDHENMFWYRQDPGLGLRLIYFSYDVKMKEKGDIPEGYSVSREKKERFSLILESASTNQTSMYLCASRKGGIGANVLTFGAGSRLTVL.

The chain couples TRBV18 to TRBJ2-7; D gene ambiguous. Germline V gene lookup returns CDR1 KGHSH and CDR2 LQKENI. Trimming shortened V by 3 bases and J by 2 bases, and 8 bases separated the two germline ends. CDR3 length: 13 residues. The CDR3 region is CASSPPGPYEQYF. The DNA of the CDR3 is TGTGCCAGCTCACCCCCAGGCCCCTACGAGCAGTACTTC. The entire variable domain, with the rest obtained from reference TRBV18 and TRBJ2-7, is as follows: NAGVMQNPRHLVRRRGQEARLRCSPMKGHSHVYWYRQLPEEGLKFMVYLQKENIIDESGMPKERFSAEFPKEGPSILRIQQVVRGDSAAYFCASSPPGPYEQYFGPGTRLTVT.

The chain carries TRBV7-6 and TRBJ1-2; the D gene is possibly TRBD1 (6 bases). Germline CDR1 SGHVS, CDR2 FNYEAQ. The V gene lost 5 bases and the J gene lost 2 bases, with 9 bases spanning the gap. This CDR3 contains 13 residues. CDR3 nucleotides: TGTGCCAGCAGCCGCGGACAGAACTATGGCTACACCTTC. Encoded protein: CASSRGQNYGYTF. The whole variable domain, filled in from reference TRBV7-6 and TRBJ1-2, reads GAGVSQSPRYKVTKRGQDVALRCDPISGHVSLYWYRQALGQGPEFLTYFNYEAQQDKSGLPNDRFSAERPEGSISTLTIQRTEQRDSAMYRCASSRGQNYGYTFGSGTRLTVV.

The V call is TRBV5-6, the J call TRBJ2-2; 8 bases are shared with TRBD1. CDR3 length: 14 residues. J lost 4 bases, V lost 3 bases, and 2 bases had no gene match. CDR1 is SGHDT, CDR2 YYEEEE, per germline. This CDR3 is CASSSDRATGELFF. The CDR3, as DNA: TGTGCCAGCAGCTCGGACAGGGCCACCGGGGAGCTGTTTTTT.

The table lists this clone with a count of one. The J gene is TRBJ2-1, the V gene TRBV11-2, with D possibly matching TRBD2 (6 bases). The CDR3 loop spans 16 amino acids. V was trimmed by 1 base and J by 2 bases, leaving 12 bases between them. CDR1 and CDR2 (germline): SGHAT, FQNNGV. CDR3 DNA sequence: TGTGCCAGCAGCTTAGTGGGCGGGAACACCTACAATGAGCAGTTCTTC. It codes for CASSLVGGNTYNEQFF.

The chain is built from TRBV27 and TRBJ2-2, with TRBD1 identical over 7 bases. CDR1 MNHEY and CDR2 SMNVEV come from the germline V gene (reference sequence). The length of the CDR3 is 13 residues. Germline trimming cut 6 bases from V and 4 bases from J; bases unmatched to any gene: 2. CDR3 protein: CASRQGFTGELFF. The CDR3 DNA follows: TGTGCCAGCAGACAGGGGTTCACCGGGGAGCTGTTTTTT.

The chain carries TRBV6-5 and TRBJ1-4; 9 positions match TRBD1. Germline loops: CDR1 MNHEY, CDR2 SVGAGI. V trimming: 6 bases; J trimming: 8 bases; junction bases outside the gene matches: 7. The CDR3 is 14 amino acids. The CDR3 protein is CASSQQGAGEKLFF. Written as DNA, the CDR3 is TGTGCCAGCAGCCAACAGGGGGCGGGGGAAAAACTGTTTTTT.

The gene calls are TRBV18 and TRBJ1-1, with D perhaps matching TRBD1 (6 bases). Per germline, CDR1 KGHSH and CDR2 LQKENI. The CDR3 has 14 residues. Between the trimmed V and J ends, which lost 3 bases and 1 base, there was a span of 9 bases. Written as DNA, the CDR3 is TGTGCCAGCTCACCGGCCAGGGGGAACACTGAAGCTTTCTTT. Its protein is CASSPARGNTEAFF.

The chain recombines TRBV5-1 with TRBJ1-1; D gene ambiguous. The germline CDR1 and CDR2 sequences are SGHRS and YFSETQ. V shed 0 bases and J shed 1 base, with 7 bases lying between them. This CDR3 comprises 14 residues. In DNA, the CDR3 is TGCGCCAGCAGCTTGGACAGTTGGAACACTGAAGCTTTCTTT. It specifies CASSLDSWNTEAFF.

The chain couples TRBV9 to TRBJ2-1; TRBD2 matches 11 bases. The CDR3 runs 15 residues. Per the germline V gene, CDR1 is SGDLS and CDR2 is YYNGEE. With 2 bases clipped from V and 9 bases from J, the junction kept 7 bases outside the gene matches. The CDR3 protein is CASSVLAGGLGEQFF. The CDR3, as DNA: TGTGCCAGCAGCGTCCTAGCGGGGGGACTCGGTGAGCAGTTCTTC.

This clone was detected only once. V is TRBV28 and J is TRBJ2-7; 7 bases agree with TRBD2. The CDR3 length is 14 residues. Germline V gene sequence: CDR1 MDHEN, CDR2 SYDVKM. Germline trimming cut 3 bases from V and 2 bases from J; bases unmatched to any gene: 4. As DNA, the CDR3 is TGTGCCAGCAGTTTTCGCGGGAGAACCTACGAGCAGTACTTC. It encodes CASSFRGRTYEQYF.

This clone was seen more than once but under ten times. The CDR3 region has the DNA TGTGCCAGCAGCCTGGGTGGGGGGCCCCTCCACTTT. Translating it yields CASSLGGGPLHF. This rearrangement joins TRBV25-1 to TRBJ1-6, with D perhaps TRBD1 (5 bases). The CDR3 is 12 amino acids. The germline V gene has CDR1 MGHDK and CDR2 SYGVNS. V shed 6 bases and J shed 13 bases, with 13 bases lying between them.

The chain is built from TRBV4-1 and TRBJ2-3, with 10 nucleotides matching TRBD2. Per the germline V gene, CDR1 is MGHRA and CDR2 is YSYEKL. Unmatched junction bases numbered 6, after V lost 3 bases and J lost 0 bases. The CDR3 consists of 17 residues. The DNA for the CDR3 is TGCGCCAGCAGCCAGCCACTAGCGGGACGAAGCACAGATACGCAGTATTTT. It encodes CASSQPLAGRSTDTQYF.

This chain connects TRBV28 to TRBJ2-1; tentatively, D is TRBD2 (5 bases). Germline V CDR1 and CDR2: MDHEN, SYDVKM. Trimming left V 4 bases short and J 0 bases short, with 16 bases between. CDR3 length: 17 amino acids. The CDR3 nucleotides are TGTGCCAGCAGTTCCTACGGACTCGCGAGCTCCTACAATGAGCAGTTCTTC. As protein: CASSSYGLASSYNEQFF.

The rearrangement uses TRBV7-6 and TRBJ2-3, with 7 bases identical to TRBD1. Germline CDR1 and CDR2: SGHVS and FNYEAQ. The V segment lost 8 bases and the J segment 0 bases; nucleotides outside the gene matches: 17. CDR3 length equals 18 residues. CDR3: CASQSPGFRDSSTDTQYF. In DNA form, the CDR3 reads TGTGCCAGCCAAAGCCCAGGATTCAGGGACAGTAGCACAGATACGCAGTATTTT.

This chain joins TRBV5-8 and TRBJ2-3; TRBD2 matches at 8 bases. The germline V gene has CDR1 SGHTS and CDR2 YDEGEE. The CDR3 has 15 residues. The ends lost 5 bases at V and 6 bases at J; junction bases unmatched: 11. CDR3 sequence reads: CASSPWGSGMDTQYF. The CDR3 DNA follows: TGTGCCAGCAGTCCTTGGGGTAGCGGGATGGATACGCAGTATTTT.

V is TRBV27 and J is TRBJ2-1; 11 positions match TRBD2. V lost 2 bases to trimming and J lost 1 base; unmatched junction nucleotides: 7. The CDR3 is made up of 18 amino acids. In germline, CDR1 is MNHEY, CDR2 SMNVEV (reference sequence). CDR3 DNA sequence: TGTGCCAGCAGTTTAGAAGTATCTAGCGGGAGGTCCTACAATGAGCAGTTCTTC. Residues: CASSLEVSSGRSYNEQFF.

The rearrangement links TRBV18 to TRBJ2-3; 12 bases map to TRBD2. After removal of 3 bases from V and 4 bases from J, the junction contained 2 bases not matched to a gene. The CDR3 covers 15 residues. The germline CDR1 and CDR2 sequences are KGHSH and LQKENI. DNA for the CDR3: TGTGCCAGCTCACCGACTAGCGGGAGTCCAGATACGCAGTATTTT. It yields the protein CASSPTSGSPDTQYF.